These 11 T cell receptor beta chains were all obtained from the same sample, sequenced in a study of cytomegalovirus exposure and HLA in healthy donors. This PCR relied on a set of 60 Vbeta primers and 13 Jbeta primers. Data came from immunoSEQ multiplex PCR; TCRdb stores just in-frame clones and leaves some out. Among over 100,000 clones listed, 70% were seen once. The material sequenced was PBMCs. Receptors originate from a man under 40 in good health and CMV-seropositive.

The V and J genes are TRBV2 and TRBJ2-1; 12 bases are a match to TRBD2. CDR1 SNHLY and CDR2 FYNNEI come from the germline V gene. V shed 3 bases and J 10 bases; nucleotides not matched to a gene: 7. The CDR3 runs 15 residues. DNA for the CDR3: TGTGCCAGCAGTGACGCTAGCGGGGGGGCCCGGGAGCAGTTCTTC. It translates to CASSDASGGAREQFF.

This sequence joins TRBV4-1 and TRBJ2-6; the D gene is possibly TRBD1 (5 bases). Germline-derived CDR1 and CDR2 are MGHRA and YSYEKL. This CDR3 comprises 19 residues. V dropped 0 bases and J dropped 0 bases, with 15 bases sitting between them. The CDR3 is CASSQEDSKLDSGANVLTF. The DNA for the CDR3 is TGCGCCAGCAGCCAAGAAGACAGCAAGCTTGACTCTGGGGCCAACGTCCTGACTTTC.

CDR3 DNA sequence: TGTGCCAGCAGATCAAACTCCATCGGGGCCTACGAGCAGTACTTC. This encodes CASRSNSIGAYEQYF. The chain joins TRBV6-5 to TRBJ2-7; perhaps TRBD2 as D (5 bases). Trimming shortened V by 6 bases and J by 2 bases, and 17 bases separated the two germline ends. CDR1 and CDR2 from the germline V gene are MNHEY and SVGAGI. This CDR3 has 15 amino acids.

Only a few counts were recorded for this clone. This rearrangement joins TRBV28 to TRBJ1-2, with D possibly TRBD1 on 6 matching bases. Germline V gene lookup returns CDR1 MDHEN and CDR2 SYDVKM. This CDR3 region has 13 residues. V dropped 5 bases and J dropped 7 bases, with 14 bases sitting between them. CDR3 in DNA: TGTGCCAGCAGTCCCTCAGGGGACGGTGGCTACACCTTC. It translates to CASSPSGDGGYTF.

This clone showed up just a few times. The chain couples TRBV28 to TRBJ1-1; perhaps TRBD1 as D (5 bases). The CDR3 runs 18 residues. Germline loops: CDR1 MDHEN, CDR2 SYDVKM. V was trimmed by 0 bases and J by 0 bases, leaving 17 bases between them. This CDR3 is CASSLWVQRGEMNTEAFF. CDR3 DNA sequence: TGTGCCAGCAGTTTATGGGTACAACGGGGGGAAATGAACACTGAAGCTTTCTTT. Full variable domain (outside the CDR3, taken from reference TRBV28 and TRBJ1-1): DVKVTQSSRYLVKRTGEKVFLECVQDMDHENMFWYRQDPGLGLRLIYFSYDVKMKEKGDIPEGYSVSREKKERFSLILESASTNQTSMYLCASSLWVQRGEMNTEAFFGQGTRLTVV.

This clone is a singleton in its sample. The chain joins TRBV5-1 to TRBJ1-2; D gene unclear. This CDR3 region has 15 residues. With 0 bases removed from V and 0 bases from J, the gap between germline ends came to 9 bases. Looked up from germline, CDR1 is SGHRS and CDR2 is YFSETQ. This chain's CDR3 is CASSLDLGANYGYTF. The CDR3 coding sequence is TGCGCCAGCAGCTTGGACCTAGGAGCTAACTATGGCTACACCTTC.

The chain employs TRBV2 and TRBJ2-7; no reliable D call. V was clipped by 11 bases and J by 0 bases, with 8 bases between them. This CDR3 comprises 11 residues. Germline V gene data show CDR1 as SNHLY and CDR2 as FYNNEI. The CDR3 nucleotides are TGTGCCCCGCGAATCTCCTACGAGCAGTACTTC. Translated: CAPRISYEQYF.

The genes are TRBV11-2 and TRBJ1-3; D is perhaps TRBD1 (5 bases). Germline V CDR1 and CDR2: SGHAT, FQNNGV. CDR3 length: 19 residues. Trimming took off 0 bases at V and 5 bases at J, with 23 bases between the two ends. The CDR3 spells CASSLDLDPWSGLRNTIYF. The CDR3 region has the DNA TGTGCCAGCAGCTTAGATCTGGACCCTTGGTCAGGGTTACGAAACACCATATATTTT.

This chain connects TRBV7-6 to TRBJ2-5; TRBD1 is a possible D gene (6 bases). Trimming removed 5 bases at V and 1 base at J, with 8 bases between. The CDR3 extends over 13 amino acids. In germline, CDR1 is SGHVS, CDR2 FNYEAQ. In DNA, the CDR3 is TGTGCCAGCAGCCCGACAGGCCAAGAGACCCAGTACTTC. Translation: CASSPTGQETQYF.

This sequence joins TRBV6-6 and TRBJ2-3, with 13 bases identical to TRBD2. There are 15 residues in the CDR3. Germline trimming cut 5 bases from V and 4 bases from J; bases unmatched to any gene: 3. The germline CDR1 and CDR2 sequences are MNHNY and SVGAGI (reference sequence). The CDR3 spells CASSGTSGAADTQYF. CDR3 sequence (DNA): TGTGCCAGCAGTGGGACTAGCGGGGCCGCAGATACGCAGTATTTT.

The chain employs TRBV5-6 and TRBJ2-7, with D maybe TRBD1 (6 bases). From germline, CDR1 is SGHDT and CDR2 YYEEEE. V gave up 3 bases and J gave up 0 bases, with 13 bases separating them. The CDR3 consists of 15 residues. The CDR3 DNA is TGTGCCAGCAGCTACTCTGACAGGTCCTCCTACGAGCAGTACGTC. This sequence encodes CASSYSDRSSYEQYV.